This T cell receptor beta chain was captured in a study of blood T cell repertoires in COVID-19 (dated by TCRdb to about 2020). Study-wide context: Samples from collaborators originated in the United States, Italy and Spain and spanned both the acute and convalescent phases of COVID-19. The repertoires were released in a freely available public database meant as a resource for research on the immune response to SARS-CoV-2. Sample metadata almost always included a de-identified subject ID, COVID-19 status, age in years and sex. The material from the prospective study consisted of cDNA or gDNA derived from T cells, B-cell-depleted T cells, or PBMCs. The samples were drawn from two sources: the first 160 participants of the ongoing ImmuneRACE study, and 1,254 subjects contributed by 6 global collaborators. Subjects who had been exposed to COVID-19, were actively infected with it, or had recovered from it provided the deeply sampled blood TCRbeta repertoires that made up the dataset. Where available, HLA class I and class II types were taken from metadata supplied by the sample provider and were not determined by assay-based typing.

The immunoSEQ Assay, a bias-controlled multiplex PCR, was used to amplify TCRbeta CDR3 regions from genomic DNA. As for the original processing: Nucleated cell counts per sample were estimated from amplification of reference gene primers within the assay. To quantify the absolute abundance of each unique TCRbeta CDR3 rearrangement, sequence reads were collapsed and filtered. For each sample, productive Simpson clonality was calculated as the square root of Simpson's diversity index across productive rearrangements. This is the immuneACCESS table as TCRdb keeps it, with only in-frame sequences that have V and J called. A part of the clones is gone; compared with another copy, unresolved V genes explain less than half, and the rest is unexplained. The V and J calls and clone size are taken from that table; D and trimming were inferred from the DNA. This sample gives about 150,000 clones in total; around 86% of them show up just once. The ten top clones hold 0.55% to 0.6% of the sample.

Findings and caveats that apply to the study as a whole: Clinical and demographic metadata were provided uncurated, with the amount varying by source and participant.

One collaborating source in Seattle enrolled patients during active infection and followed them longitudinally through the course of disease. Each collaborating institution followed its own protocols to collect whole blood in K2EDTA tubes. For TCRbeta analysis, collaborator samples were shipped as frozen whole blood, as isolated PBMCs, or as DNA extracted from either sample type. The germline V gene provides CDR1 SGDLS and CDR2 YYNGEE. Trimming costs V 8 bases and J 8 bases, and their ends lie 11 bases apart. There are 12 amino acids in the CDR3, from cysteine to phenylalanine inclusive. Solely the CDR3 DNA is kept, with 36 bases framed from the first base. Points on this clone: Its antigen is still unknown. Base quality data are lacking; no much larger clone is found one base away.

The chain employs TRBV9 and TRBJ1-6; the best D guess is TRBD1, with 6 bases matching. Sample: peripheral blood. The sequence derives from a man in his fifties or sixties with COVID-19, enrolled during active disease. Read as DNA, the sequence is TGTGCCAGTGGACAGTGGGATTCACCCCTCCACTTT. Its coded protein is CASGQWDSPLHF.